The next 28 T cell receptor beta chains were all read from a single sample in a study of T cell responses to AZD1222 COVID-19 vaccine. Clones were sequenced by immunoSEQ multiplex PCR, and TCRdb holds only the in-frame ones, with some missing. The sample contains some 180,000 clones, 90% to 95% of which appear only once. The sample in question was peripheral blood, obtained 28 days after the second dose of the MenACWY control vaccine. All receptors come from an adult who received the MenACWY meningococcal vaccine as a control.

The chain has TRBV7-9 and TRBJ1-1, with 9 nucleotides matching TRBD1. The trim removed 5 bases at V and 2 bases at J, leaving 6 bases unmatched. The CDR3 covers 15 residues. Germline V gives CDR1 SEHNR, CDR2 FQNEAQ (reference sequence). DNA of the CDR3: TGTGCCAGCAGCCCTCCACAGGGGGCCAACACTGAAGCTTTCTTT. Amino acids: CASSPPQGANTEAFF.

This rearrangement joins TRBV7-2 to TRBJ1-6; D perhaps matches TRBD1 (6 bases). The length of the CDR3 is 16 residues. V dropped 5 bases and J dropped 11 bases, with 22 bases sitting between them. Germline values: CDR1 SGHTA, CDR2 FQGNSA. The CDR3, as DNA: TGTGCCAGCAGCGCCCCGGGGGGGCTCCCAGGAGCACCCCTCCACTTT. It encodes CASSAPGGLPGAPLHF.

The chain links TRBV3-1 (or the pseudogene TRBV3-2) to TRBJ1-6; 8 bases fit TRBD1. The germline V gene encodes CDR1 LGHDT and CDR2 YNNKEL (reference sequence). Germline trimming cut 5 bases from V and 7 bases from J; bases unmatched to any gene: 1. This CDR3 is 13 amino acids long. CDR3 nucleotide sequence: TGTGCCAGCAGCGGGGACAGGAATTCACCCCTCCACTTT. Translated: CASSGDRNSPLHF.

V usage is TRBV6-5 and J usage is TRBJ1-3, with a possible D match to TRBD1 (6 bases). The V and J ends lost 3 bases and 10 bases respectively, with 13 bases between them. The CDR3 runs to 13 residues. Germline V gene sequence: CDR1 MNHEY, CDR2 SVGAGI. The DNA for the CDR3 is TGTGCCAGCAGTTATGCCGAGGGGGATACCATATATTTT. Translation gives CASSYAEGDTIYF.

The genes are TRBV5-1 and TRBJ2-5; 13 nucleotides match TRBD2. This CDR3 has 17 amino acids. CDR1 and CDR2 from the germline V gene are SGHRS and YFSETQ. Trimming took 1 base from V and 8 from J; bases not matched to a gene: 11. The CDR3 sequence is CASSLTSGGAIEKTQYF. CDR3 sequence (DNA): TGCGCCAGCAGCTTGACTAGCGGGGGGGCCATTGAGAAAACCCAGTACTTC.

The chain has TRBV5-8 and TRBJ1-2; no firm D call. Germline CDR1 reads SGHTS; CDR2 reads YDEGEE. CDR3 length equals 15 residues. Trimming cost V 6 bases and J 6 bases, with 21 bases left between them. CDR3 sequence (DNA): TGTGCCAGCATCGGACCGGGCTTCACTCGTAATGGCTACACCTTC. It encodes CASIGPGFTRNGYTF.

V usage is TRBV6-6 and J usage is TRBJ1-3, with D uncertain. Germline CDR1 is MNHNY and CDR2 is SVGAGI (reference sequence). The V end lost 6 bases, the J end lost 2 bases, and 11 bases lay between the germline ends. CDR3 size: 14 residues. CDR3 DNA: TGTGCCAGCAGCCTAACTACGGCTGGAAACACCATATATTTT. This encodes CASSLTTAGNTIYF.

V is TRBV12-2 and J is TRBJ1-1. TRBV12-2 is a listed pseudogene. The CDR3 has 16 residues. CDR3 sequence reads: CASRPNFGTLNTEAFF. The CDR3 DNA follows: TGTGCAAGTCGCCCCAATTTCGGGACCCTGAACACTGAAGCTTTCTTT.

This clone has just a few counts. The chain combines TRBV4-1 with TRBJ1-4, with 7 bases matching TRBD1. This CDR3 is built from 17 residues. Germline trimming cut 0 bases from V and 9 bases from J; bases unmatched to any gene: 13. Germline V gene sequence: CDR1 MGHRA, CDR2 YSYEKL. The CDR3 reads CASSQDLVQGGRKKLFF. DNA for the CDR3: TGCGCCAGCAGCCAAGATCTTGTTCAGGGGGGCCGGAAAAAACTGTTTTTT.

This chain joins TRBV7-8 and TRBJ1-2; 8 bases agree with TRBD1. Germline V gene data show CDR1 as SGHVS and CDR2 as FQNEAQ. CDR3 length equals 14 residues. The V gene end was trimmed by 1 base and the J gene end by 6 bases; junction bases not matched to a gene: 4. CDR3 DNA sequence: TGTGCCAGCAGCTTAGGGACAGGGACGGATGGCTACACCTTC. It codes for CASSLGTGTDGYTF.

The rearrangement joins TRBV15 to TRBJ1-6; D is possibly TRBD1 (5 bases). CDR1 and CDR2 from the germline V gene are LNHNV and YYDKDF (reference sequence). This CDR3 has 14 residues. V gave up 5 bases and J gave up 9 bases, with 14 bases separating them. The CDR3 is CATSRGHSGSPLHF. As DNA, the CDR3 is TGTGCCACCAGCCGCGGACACTCGGGTTCACCCCTCCACTTT.

The chain has TRBV11-2 and TRBJ1-2; D unclear. The CDR3 covers 14 residues. V was cut by 5 bases and J by 2 bases, with 12 bases left in between. In germline, CDR1 is SGHAT, CDR2 FQNNGV. CDR3 DNA: TGTGCCAGCAGCCCTACCGACGGGAACTATGGCTACACCTTC. It yields the protein CASSPTDGNYGYTF.

The V gene is TRBV5-1, the J gene TRBJ2-3; D is perhaps TRBD1 (5 bases). Per germline, CDR1 SGHRS and CDR2 YFSETQ. V dropped 7 bases and J dropped 0 bases, with 21 bases sitting between them. This CDR3 has 17 amino acids. The CDR3 DNA follows: TGCGCCAGCCGGCTTGGGGCGACGGGCCCAAGCACAGATACGCAGTATTTT. It codes for CASRLGATGPSTDTQYF.

V usage is TRBV9 and J usage is TRBJ1-2; TRBD1 agrees at 10 bases. V dropped 0 bases and J dropped 7; count of bases not matched to a gene: 12. Germline V gene sequence: CDR1 SGDLS, CDR2 YYNGEE. The CDR3 has 17 residues. The CDR3 loop reads CASSVEGSWGTGVGYTF. The CDR3 coding sequence is TGTGCCAGCAGCGTAGAGGGATCGTGGGGGACAGGGGTTGGCTACACCTTC.

The rearrangement uses TRBV4-3 and TRBJ1-6; D perhaps matches TRBD1 (5 bases). This CDR3 is built from 17 residues. Germline CDR1 LGHNA, CDR2 YSLEER. V lost 3 bases and J 0 bases, leaving 12 bases between the germline ends. The CDR3 here is CASSHVQVRSYNSPLHF. The CDR3 DNA reads TGCGCCAGCAGCCATGTACAGGTCCGCTCCTATAATTCACCCCTCCACTTT.

The chain couples TRBV6-1 to TRBJ1-6; D might be TRBD1 (5 bases). CDR3 length: 13 amino acids. CDR1 is MNHNS and CDR2 is SASEGT in the germline V gene. V was clipped by 3 bases and J by 11 bases, with 11 bases between them. Here the CDR3 DNA reads TGTGCCAGCAGTGACAAGACAGCAACACCCCTCCACTTT. Protein sequence: CASSDKTATPLHF.

The chain links TRBV2 to TRBJ1-2, with 11 bases matching TRBD1. Germline values: CDR1 SNHLY, CDR2 FYNNEI. The J segment lost 8 bases and the V segment lost 5 bases, leaving 7 bases of the junction unmatched. There are 14 residues in the CDR3. The CDR3 coding sequence is TGTGCCAGCAGTATCGGACAGGGGGCTAAAGGCTACACCTTC. It encodes CASSIGQGAKGYTF.

This sequence joins TRBV6-1 and TRBJ1-1, with D unresolved. There are 16 residues in the CDR3. Germline values: CDR1 MNHNS, CDR2 SASEGT. Trimming stripped 1 base from V and 1 base from J, with 13 bases between. The CDR3 sequence: CASSEVWSQQNTEAFF. Here the CDR3 DNA reads TGTGCCAGCAGTGAAGTTTGGTCACAGCAGAACACTGAAGCTTTCTTT.

In its sample, this clone was seen a few times. This sequence joins TRBV4-2 and TRBJ1-4, with D perhaps TRBD1 (6 bases). Germline V CDR1 and CDR2: LGHNA, YNFKEQ. CDR3 length: 17 amino acids. V lost 1 base, J lost 8 bases, and 20 bases lay in between. Here the CDR3 DNA reads TGTGCCAGCAGCCAAGCCCTCTTTACAGGGCGGGACGAAAAACTGTTTTTT. Translation: CASSQALFTGRDEKLFF.

The J gene is TRBJ2-5, the V gene TRBV18, with D possibly TRBD2 on 5 matching bases. The CDR3 consists of 12 residues. Trimming stripped 3 bases from V and 3 bases from J, with 5 bases between. Looked up from germline, CDR1 is KGHSH and CDR2 is LQKENI. The DNA of the CDR3 is TGTGCCAGCTCACCGGAGGAAGAGACCCAGTACTTC. Its protein product is CASSPEEETQYF.

CDR3 DNA: TGTGCCAGCAGTGAAGATGTTGGATCGTTATGGACCCAGTACTTC. It specifies CASSEDVGSLWTQYF. This chain uses TRBV6-1 with TRBJ2-5; D gene ambiguous. Germline V gives CDR1 MNHNS, CDR2 SASEGT. The CDR3 is 15 amino acids. The V gene lost 1 base and the J gene lost 7 bases, with 16 bases spanning the gap.

The chain combines TRBV7-9 with TRBJ1-4; no definite D call. Per the germline V gene, CDR1 is SEHNR and CDR2 is FQNEAQ (reference sequence). Trimming cost V 2 bases and J 7 bases, with 2 bases left between them. This CDR3 has 11 residues. The CDR3 sequence is CASSLLEKLFF. CDR3 coding DNA: TGTGCCAGCAGCTTACTTGAAAAACTGTTTTTT. Using reference TRBV7-9 and TRBJ1-4 for the parts outside the CDR3, the full variable domain is DTGVSQNPRHKITKRGQNVTFRCDPISEHNRLYWYRQTLGQGPEFLTYFQNEAQLEKSRLLSDRFSAERPKGSFSTLEIQRTEQGDSAMYLCASSLLEKLFFGSGTQLSVL.

The V gene is TRBV2, the J gene TRBJ1-6; no definite D call. This CDR3 has 16 residues. The germline gives CDR1 SNHLY, CDR2 FYNNEI. V was shortened by 0 bases and J by 7 bases, with 13 bases between the two germline ends. The CDR3 here is CASSEAPQLPNSPLHF. The DNA of the CDR3 is TGTGCCAGCAGTGAAGCCCCTCAGTTACCCAATTCACCCCTCCACTTT.

The chain recombines TRBV7-2 with TRBJ2-7; 8 nucleotides align to TRBD2. V gave up 8 bases and J gave up 2 bases; unmatched junction bases: 11. The CDR3 length is 15 residues. The germline gives CDR1 SGHTA, CDR2 FQGNSA. CDR3 in DNA: TGTGCCAGCGGGGATCCCGGGACTAGGACCTACGAGCAGTACTTC. Amino acid sequence: CASGDPGTRTYEQYF.

The chain couples TRBV7-2 to TRBJ1-1; no reliable D call. This CDR3 is built from 14 residues. From germline, CDR1 is SGHTA and CDR2 FQGNSA. Between the trimmed V and J ends, which lost 4 bases and 6 bases, there was a span of 15 bases. CDR3 loop: CASSSQGKVAEAFF. As DNA, the CDR3 is TGTGCCAGCAGCTCACAAGGGAAGGTGGCTGAAGCTTTCTTT.

This clone occurred once. The V and J genes are TRBV11-1 and TRBJ1-4; 7 bases map to TRBD1. The trim removed 6 bases at V and 5 bases at J, leaving 9 bases unmatched. CDR1 is SGHAT, CDR2 FQDESV, per germline (reference sequence). The CDR3 has 15 residues. The DNA of the CDR3 is TGTGCCAGCAGAAGTCGCAGGGGGAGAAATGAAAAACTGTTTTTT. Its protein is CASRSRRGRNEKLFF.

The CDR3 DNA reads as TGTGCCAGCAGTTACTCCGGGACAGGGCCCTACGAGCAGTACTTC. Amino acid sequence: CASSYSGTGPYEQYF. V and J are TRBV6-5 and TRBJ2-7, with 9 bases fitting TRBD1. After removal of 0 bases from V and 2 bases from J, the junction contained 2 bases not matched to a gene. This CDR3 region has 15 residues. Germline CDR1 reads MNHEY; CDR2 reads SVGAGI.

V gene TRBV19 combines with J gene TRBJ1-1; 7 nucleotides agree with TRBD1. The CDR3 sequence is 15 residues long. Trimming took 6 bases from V and 2 from J; bases not matched to a gene: 9. CDR1 LNHDA and CDR2 SQIVND come from the germline V gene (reference sequence). CDR3 loop: CASSWTGTANTEAFF. For the CDR3, the DNA is TGTGCCAGTAGCTGGACCGGGACAGCTAACACTGAAGCTTTCTTT. Based on the CDR3 plus reference TRBV19 and TRBJ1-1, the full variable domain is DGGITQSPKYLFRKEGQNVTLSCEQNLNHDAMYWYRQDPGQGLRLIYYSQIVNDFQKGDIAEGYSVSREKKESFPLTVTSAQKNPTAFYLCASSWTGTANTEAFFGQGTRLTVV.